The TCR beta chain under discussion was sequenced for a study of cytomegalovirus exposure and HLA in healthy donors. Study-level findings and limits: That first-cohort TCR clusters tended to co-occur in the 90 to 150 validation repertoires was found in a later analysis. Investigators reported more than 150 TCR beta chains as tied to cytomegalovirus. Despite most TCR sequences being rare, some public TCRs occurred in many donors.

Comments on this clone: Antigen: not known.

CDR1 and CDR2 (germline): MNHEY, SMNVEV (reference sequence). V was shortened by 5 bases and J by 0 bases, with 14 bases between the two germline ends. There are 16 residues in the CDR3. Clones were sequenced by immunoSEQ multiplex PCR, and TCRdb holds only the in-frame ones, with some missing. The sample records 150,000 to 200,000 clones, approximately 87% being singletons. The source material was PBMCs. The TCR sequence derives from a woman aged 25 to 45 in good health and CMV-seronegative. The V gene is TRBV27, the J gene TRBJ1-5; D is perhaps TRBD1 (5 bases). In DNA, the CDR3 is TGTGCCAGCAGTAAACTGCAGGGTTATAGCAATCAGCCCCAGCATTTT. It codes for CASSKLQGYSNQPQHF.